This entry concerns a single T cell receptor (beta chain). Antigen specificity is unknown. These data are taken from a study of tumor-infiltrating lymphocytes in primary liver carcinoma. Overall study context: Each of the growths was stage T1-T3 N0M0, extending roughly 4.2 to 11 cm across. Study results and limitations: Researchers found tumor-adjacent and tumor-blood pairs overlapped less than tumor region pairs.

Making TCR beta cDNA involved around 510 ng total RNA and a constant-region primer. Each TCR beta library was derived from three nested multiplex PCR rounds that employed slightly modified ARM-PCR. Using its own MiXCR run on the multiplex PCR reads, TCRdb lists one record per CDR3 protein. The sample has 90,000 to 150,000 distinct CDR3 sequences; nearly 70% are singletons. Between roughly 20 and 30 mg of unsorted bulk tissue served as the source from which RNA and DNA were co-extracted. This clonotype originated in a woman aged 55 to 70 with primary liver carcinoma and hepatitis B virus infection. The sample was tumor-adjacent normal liver tissue.

The CDR3 region has the DNA TGCAGCATTGCCAAGACGGGGACAGAGAACGAAAAACTGTTTTTT. As protein: CSIAKTGTENEKLFF. The chain recombines TRBV29-1 with TRBJ1-4; 7 nucleotides align to TRBD1. V dropped 8 bases and J dropped 8; count of bases not matched to a gene: 17. This CDR3 spans 15 amino acids. Germline loops: CDR1 SQVTM, CDR2 ANQGSEA.